These 21 T cell receptor beta chains came from one sample sequenced in a study of shared clonotypes between healthy human individuals. Data came from immunoSEQ multiplex PCR; TCRdb stores just in-frame clones and leaves some out. The sample contains about 2 million clones, 85% to 95% of which appear only once. The sequenced material came from naive CD4+ T cells sorted from blood. This sample's subset: CD45RA+ positively selected. These receptors originate from a man between 18 and 35 years old in good health.

Note on this clone: This specimen includes other DNA sequences encoding the same CDR3. The chain joins TRBV5-1 to TRBJ2-7; D ambiguous. The V and J ends lost 4 bases and 0 bases respectively, with 11 bases between them. The CDR3 is made up of 14 amino acids. Germline V gene sequence: CDR1 SGHRS, CDR2 YFSETQ. In nucleotides, the CDR3 is TGCGCCAGCAGCCCCCAGGCCCTCTCCTACGAGCAGTACTTC. Its translation is CASSPQALSYEQYF.

A note on this clone: This sample includes further DNA sequences coding for the same CDR3. J is TRBJ1-4 and V is TRBV2; a weak D match, TRBD1 (5 bases). This CDR3 has 13 amino acids. Between the trimmed V and J ends, which lost 4 bases and 8 bases, there was a span of 11 bases. Looked up from germline, CDR1 is SNHLY and CDR2 is FYNNEI. The CDR3 is CASSGQGGEKLFF. As DNA, the CDR3 is TGTGCCAGCAGTGGTCAGGGTGGAGAAAAACTGTTTTTT.

This chain connects TRBV9 to TRBJ1-2; D is possibly TRBD1 (5 bases). Germline values: CDR1 SGDLS, CDR2 YYNGEE. V lost 0 bases, J lost 4 bases, and 13 bases lay in between. This CDR3 is built from 15 residues. The CDR3 sequence: CASSVGSGRSYGYTF. CDR3 nucleotides: TGTGCCAGCAGCGTAGGCTCAGGGAGAAGCTATGGCTACACCTTC. Looking up the rest from reference TRBV9 and TRBJ1-2 gives the full variable domain: DSGVTQTPKHLITATGQRVTLRCSPRSGDLSVYWYQQSLDQGLQFLIQYYNGEERAKGNILERFSAQQFPDLHSELNLSSLELGDSALYFCASSVGSGRSYGYTFGSGTRLTVV.

This chain joins TRBV5-6 and TRBJ1-2; the D gene is possibly TRBD1 (6 bases). Trimming took 2 bases from V and 6 from J, leaving 8 bases between them. Germline V lookup: CDR1 SGHDT, CDR2 YYEEEE. This CDR3 comprises 12 residues. The CDR3 DNA sequence: TGTGCCAGCAGCTTACGGACAGATGGCTACACCTTC. Encoded protein: CASSLRTDGYTF.

The rearrangement links TRBV11-2 to TRBJ2-1; 13 nucleotides line up with TRBD2. V dropped 4 bases and J dropped 3; count of bases not matched to a gene: 9. CDR1 and CDR2 (germline): SGHAT, FQNNGV. CDR3 length: 18 residues. The CDR3 reads CASSSRTSGSPYYNEQFF. The DNA for the CDR3 is TGTGCCAGCAGCTCGCGGACTAGCGGGAGCCCCTACTACAATGAGCAGTTCTTC.

This chain joins TRBV7-2 and TRBJ2-5; D tentatively reads TRBD1 or TRBD2 (5 bases each). Deletions cut 1 base from V and 2 bases from J, with 11 bases between. The CDR3 has 15 residues. Germline CDR1 is SGHTA and CDR2 is FQGNSA. Here the CDR3 reads CASSLGGRFQETQYF. CDR3 nucleotides: TGTGCCAGCAGCTTAGGGGGACGGTTTCAAGAGACCCAGTACTTC.

This clone was detected once. The chain couples TRBV5-6 to TRBJ1-1; D is unclear. Germline CDR1 is SGHDT and CDR2 is YYEEEE. The CDR3 is 12 amino acids. Between the trimmed V and J ends, which lost 1 base and 3 bases, there was a span of 4 bases. CDR3 amino acids: CASSLSYTEAFF. The CDR3 DNA reads as TGTGCCAGCAGCTTGAGCTACACTGAAGCTTTCTTT. The full variable domain, in which reference TRBV5-6 and TRBJ1-1 provide the parts outside the CDR3, is DAGVTQSPTHLIKTRGQQVTLRCSPKSGHDTVSWYQQALGQGPQFIFQYYEEEERQRGNFPDRFSGHQFPNYSSELNVNALLLGDSALYLCASSLSYTEAFFGQGTRLTVV.

This rearrangement joins TRBV30 to TRBJ2-2, with TRBD1 matching 11 bases. The germline CDR1 and CDR2 sequences are GTSNPN and SVGIG (reference sequence). The CDR3 is made up of 14 amino acids. J was trimmed by 6 bases and V by 3 bases; bases with no gene match: 3. CDR3 loop: CAWRGQGVSGELFF. The DNA of the CDR3 is TGTGCCTGGAGGGGACAGGGGGTCTCCGGGGAGCTGTTTTTT.

The V gene is TRBV4-3, the J gene TRBJ1-1, with 11 bases matching TRBD1. The ends lost 5 bases at V and 1 base at J; junction bases unmatched: 9. CDR1 and CDR2 from the germline V gene are LGHNA and YSLEER. This CDR3 has 17 amino acids. The CDR3 nucleotides are TGCGCCAGCAGCGCACGGACAGGGGGCTTTTCGAACACTGAAGCTTTCTTT. It is translated as CASSARTGGFSNTEAFF.

J is TRBJ2-7 and V is TRBV25-1; TRBD1 agrees at 10 bases. The CDR3 is 14 residues long. Germline V gene data show CDR1 as MGHDK and CDR2 as SYGVNS. J gave up 3 bases and V 4 bases, and 3 bases lay outside the gene matches. In nucleotides, the CDR3 is TGTGCCAGCAGTGGCCGGGACAGGGGCTACGAGCAGTACTTC. Translating gives CASSGRDRGYEQYF.

J is TRBJ2-2 and V is TRBV10-3; 8 positions agree with TRBD1. Trimming cost V 6 bases and J 6 bases; bases outside gene matches: 12. Germline V gene sequence: CDR1 ENHRY, CDR2 SYGVKD. The length of the CDR3 is 16 residues. The CDR3 DNA is TGTGCCATCAGCCGGAAGTCAGACAGGGGTGCCGGGGAGCTGTTTTTT. Translated, it gives CAISRKSDRGAGELFF.

The CDR3 DNA reads as TGTGCCAGCAGCTTACAGCCCGGCGGGGAGCTGTTTTTT. Translated: CASSLQPGGELFF. The chain has TRBV7-2 and TRBJ2-2; D unresolved. V lost 2 bases to trimming and J lost 7 bases, with 8 bases between them. This CDR3 has 13 amino acids. Per the germline V gene, CDR1 is SGHTA and CDR2 is FQGNSA.

V is TRBV7-2 and J is TRBJ2-7; 7 bases fit TRBD1. V shed 5 bases and J 2 bases; nucleotides not matched to a gene: 9. This CDR3 contains 15 residues. Germline CDR1 is SGHTA and CDR2 is FQGNSA. The CDR3 DNA sequence: TGTGCCAGCAGCACCCAGTGGACAGGCACCTACGAGCAGTACTTC. Its translation: CASSTQWTGTYEQYF.

This clone has just one count. This chain connects TRBV11-3 to TRBJ2-2; 7 bases map to TRBD1. CDR3 length: 15 residues. Germline values: CDR1 SGHNT, CDR2 YENEEA. V was clipped by 5 bases and J by 5 bases; unmatched bases: 8. This CDR3 is CASSPRDRVTGELFF. CDR3 bases: TGTGCCAGCAGCCCCCGGGACAGAGTAACCGGGGAGCTGTTTTTT.

This chain connects TRBV20-1 to TRBJ1-5; possible D gene TRBD1, 6 bases. This CDR3 is built from 11 residues. Germline V lookup: CDR1 DFQATT, CDR2 SNEGSKA (reference sequence). The CDR3 DNA is TGCATTGGGGGCTGTAATCAGCCCCAGCATTTT. Protein sequence: CIGGCNQPQHF.

Note on this clone: The same CDR3 arises from other DNA sequences in this sample as well. The chain combines TRBV30 with TRBJ2-5; D uncertain. V was pared by 0 bases and J by 2 bases, with 4 bases between. The CDR3 extends over 12 amino acids. The V gene's germline CDR1 is GTSNPN and CDR2 SVGIG (reference sequence). CDR3 coding DNA: TGTGCCTGGAGTGTCAATCAAGAGACCCAGTACTTC. Protein product: CAWSVNQETQYF. Supplemented by reference TRBV30 and TRBJ2-5, the full variable domain reads SQTIHQWPATLVQPVGSPLSLECTVEGTSNPNLYWYRQAAGRGLQLLFYSVGIGQISSEVPQNLSASRPQDRQFILSSKKLLLSDSGFYLCAWSVNQETQYFGPGTRLLVL.

The chain joins TRBV4-3 to TRBJ2-1; 7 bases map to TRBD2. With V trimmed by 1 base and J by 10 bases, 10 bases remained unmatched. The CDR3 sequence is 15 residues long. Germline V gives CDR1 LGHNA, CDR2 YSLEER. The CDR3 loop is CASSQVLLAVREQFF. The CDR3 region has the DNA TGCGCCAGCAGCCAAGTCTTGCTAGCGGTCCGAGAGCAGTTCTTC.

This chain connects TRBV6-5 to TRBJ2-1; D may be TRBD1 or TRBD2 (5 bases each). The CDR3 is 15 residues long. Germline V gene lookup returns CDR1 MNHEY and CDR2 SVGAGI. V was trimmed by 4 bases and J by 10 bases, leaving 20 bases between them. This chain's CDR3 is CASSSTGTLQGEQFF. The DNA for the CDR3 is TGTGCCAGCAGTTCGACCGGGACCCTCCAAGGGGAGCAGTTCTTC.

The gene calls are TRBV10-3 and TRBJ2-3; TRBD1 agrees at 7 bases. V shed 6 bases, J shed 3 bases, and the junction held 18 bases outside the gene matches. This CDR3 is built from 18 residues. CDR1 and CDR2 from the germline V gene are ENHRY and SYGVKD. The CDR3 coding sequence is TGTGCCATCAGCCAAAAGCTCCGACAGGGAATCGGGACAGATACGCAGTATTTT. Translated: CAISQKLRQGIGTDTQYF.

The sample holds one count of this clone. The same CDR3 is also encoded by other DNA sequences in this sample. The J gene is TRBJ2-7, the V gene TRBV6-5, with 11 positions matching TRBD2. The CDR3 totals 16 residues. V lost 0 bases and J lost 3; bases outside the gene matches: 4. Germline V gives CDR1 MNHEY, CDR2 SVGAGI. The CDR3 here is CASSYSTLAGVYEQYF. The DNA for the CDR3 is TGTGCCAGCAGTTACTCTACACTAGCGGGAGTCTACGAGCAGTACTTC.

Remarks on this clone: Other DNA variants within this sample encode the same CDR3. This sequence joins TRBV7-2 and TRBJ2-2; TRBD2 matches 12 bases. Germline lookup yields CDR1 SGHTA and CDR2 FQGNSA. V shed 1 base and J 6 bases; nucleotides not matched to a gene: 0. CDR3 length equals 15 residues. The CDR3 spells CASSLGLAGAGELFF. The CDR3 coding sequence is TGTGCCAGCAGCTTAGGACTAGCGGGGGCCGGGGAGCTGTTTTTT.